Presented here are 8 T cell receptor beta chains from one specimen sequenced in a study of read filtering for tumor transcriptome and immune sequencing. The library was built from around 400 ng RNA with molecular barcoded adaptors for alpha/delta and beta/gamma chains. TCRdb re-analysed the reads in MiXCR, keeping a single row per CDR3 protein. This repertoire shows about 130,000 distinct CDR3 sequences, approximately 12% found once; its top ten account for 8% to 13%. The source material was a population of CD138-negative cells sorted from bone marrow. The receptors shown here come from a donor older than 35 with multiple myeloma.

This clonotype was recorded many times. The chain recombines TRBV20-1 with TRBJ2-7; 11 nucleotides agree with TRBD2. Per germline, CDR1 DFQATT and CDR2 SNEGSKA (reference sequence). Losses at the gene ends were 0 bases for V and 3 bases for J; bases not matched to a gene: 1. CDR3 length equals 14 residues. CDR3 bases: TGCAGTGCTAGAGATGGGACTAGCGGCTACGAGCAGTACTTC. It codes for CSARDGTSGYEQYF.

At least ten counts were recorded for this clonotype. V gene TRBV10-3 combines with J gene TRBJ2-3; D is perhaps TRBD1 or TRBD2 (5 bases each). Per germline, CDR1 ENHRY and CDR2 SYGVKD. The CDR3 sequence is 14 residues long. V gave up 10 bases and J gave up 3 bases, with 17 bases separating them. The CDR3 loop is CATYGGSSTDTQYF. Written as DNA, the CDR3 is TGTGCCACGTATGGGGGTAGCTCGACAGATACGCAGTATTTT.

This clonotype was counted at least ten times. The chain couples TRBV28 to TRBJ2-3; D ambiguous. The CDR3 totals 14 residues. V was shortened by 5 bases and J by 0 bases, with 9 bases between the two germline ends. CDR1 is MDHEN, CDR2 SYDVKM, per germline. CDR3 nucleotides: TGTGCCAGCAGTACCAGCGTGAGCACAGATACGCAGTATTTT. Translating it yields CASSTSVSTDTQYF. The full variable domain, with the rest looked up from reference TRBV28 and TRBJ2-3, is DVKVTQSSRYLVKRTGEKVFLECVQDMDHENMFWYRQDPGLGLRLIYFSYDVKMKEKGDIPEGYSVSREKKERFSLILESASTNQTSMYLCASSTSVSTDTQYFGPGTRLTVL.

Many counts were recorded for this clonotype. The V call is TRBV5-1, the J call TRBJ2-5, with unresolved D. The CDR3 spans 15 residues. Germline values: CDR1 SGHRS, CDR2 YFSETQ. V shed 0 bases and J shed 0 bases, with 9 bases lying between them. CDR3 amino acids: CASSLEAQDQETQYF. The CDR3 DNA sequence: TGCGCCAGCAGCTTGGAAGCGCAGGACCAAGAGACCCAGTACTTC.

This clonotype has more than one count but fewer than ten. This sequence joins TRBV20-1 and TRBJ1-5; D unclear. CDR3 length equals 13 residues. Trimming removed 5 bases at V and 0 bases at J, with 8 bases between. The germline V gene has CDR1 DFQATT and CDR2 SNEGSKA (reference sequence). The CDR3 nucleotides read TGCAGTGCTGGGAGTTATAGCAATCAGCCCCAGCATTTT. Encoded protein: CSAGSYSNQPQHF.

The sample holds many counts of this clonotype. Here the CDR3 reads CASSQGGLSEAFF. The CDR3 DNA sequence: TGTGCCAGCAGCCAAGGAGGGCTTTCTGAAGCTTTCTTT. V usage is TRBV3-1 and J usage is TRBJ1-1; D ambiguous. This CDR3 contains 13 residues. Germline loops: CDR1 LGHDT, CDR2 YNNKEL (reference sequence). V was clipped by 1 base and J by 6 bases, with 9 bases between them.

Many counts were recorded for this clonotype. J is TRBJ2-1 and V is TRBV6-1, with 9 bases identical to TRBD1. From germline, CDR1 is MNHNS and CDR2 SASEGT. CDR3 length: 16 amino acids. The J segment lost 7 bases and the V segment lost 2 bases, leaving 9 bases of the junction unmatched. In DNA form, the CDR3 reads TGTGCCAGCAGTGAACCGGGACAGGGTACGGGGAATGAGCAGTTCTTC. It translates to CASSEPGQGTGNEQFF.

This clonotype was counted ten times or more. The V and J genes are TRBV11-2 and TRBJ2-1; D not resolved. The CDR3 extends over 13 amino acids. Trimming left V 1 base short and J 9 bases short, with 10 bases between. Per the germline V gene, CDR1 is SGHAT and CDR2 is FQNNGV. The CDR3 is CASSLGAHGEQFF. The DNA for the CDR3 is TGTGCCAGCAGCTTAGGGGCACACGGTGAGCAGTTCTTC. The entire variable domain, with the rest obtained from reference TRBV11-2 and TRBJ2-1, is as follows: EAGVAQSPRYKIIEKRQSVAFWCNPISGHATLYWYQQILGQGPKLLIQFQNNGVVDDSQLPKDRFSAERLKGVDSTLKIQPAKLEDSAVYLCASSLGAHGEQFFGPGTRLTVL.